Reported below is one TCR beta chain. Antigen: not known. J gave up 1 base and V 4 bases, and 3 bases lay outside the gene matches. The CDR3 length is 16 residues. Per germline, CDR1 SGHTA and CDR2 FQGNSA. Generated by immunoSEQ multiplex PCR, the TCRdb table keeps only in-frame clones and is missing some. Among over 150,000 clones listed, approximately 86% were seen once. The data were obtained in a study of cytomegalovirus exposure and HLA in healthy donors. Study-wide results and caveats: Rare TCR sequences dominated, though some public TCRs recurred in many donors. Among TCR beta chains, those listed as cytomegalovirus-associated numbered some 160.

The receptor comes from a human donor in good health. The chain employs TRBV7-2 and TRBJ2-3, with TRBD2 identical over 12 bases. The sample was PBMCs. DNA for the CDR3: TGTGCCAGCAGCTCAGGGACTAGCGGGCGCACAGATACGCAGTATTTT. Amino acid sequence: CASSSGTSGRTDTQYF.